The T cell receptor beta chain described here comes from a study of shared clonotypes between healthy human individuals (dated by TCRdb to about 2020). The study in broad terms: Two women and three men aged 18 to 49 years were included in the cohort. Libraries were prepared and TCR repertoires were sequenced by different laboratories using diverse techniques, in order to increase sequencing depth and limit assay-specific biases. Each donor's leukapheresis produced roughly between roughly 0.85 and 9 billion PBMCs. To estimate repertoire size and how much clonotypes are shared between individuals, the study performed deep sequencing of blood TCR repertoires from a few healthy adults. Per donor, three plates each were used for CD4 naive and CD4 memory, two for CD8 naive, and one for CD8 memory.

Using the deep immunoSEQ assay, multiplex PCR amplified TCR CDR3 regions from genomic DNA. Extracted genomic DNA from each cell subset was spread evenly across all wells of several immunoSEQ 96-well plates, with each plate serving as a replicate. For sorted subsets, each replicate PCR was loaded with about 0.2 ug genomic DNA, equivalent to approximately 33,000 T cell genomes. Purified libraries were measured with a Qubit 3.0 fluorometer, size-checked on a Bioanalyzer 2100, and measured again with the KAPA Library Quantification kit. Every immunoSEQ 96-well plate was sequenced on a separate single-read 150-cycle Illumina NextSeq 550 flow cell. As for how the authors treated the data: The immunoSEQ output contained only junctional sequences without quality scores, so filtering could not match that applied to full-length reads. Sequences were annotated with PyIR, a Python wrapper for IgBLAST v1.9, and V/J genes and CDR3 were assigned using IMGT germline references. Reads were filtered out if the reads had weak V/J assignments (E-value above 1e-6), no CDR3, stop codons, out-of-frame junctions, or ambiguous translated residues. V3J clonotypes were defined by identical inferred V gene, J gene, and CDR3 amino acid sequence. To compute the percentage overlap between repertoires, the number of shared unique clonotypes was divided by the size of the smaller repertoire. Repertoire richness was assessed with RTK rarefaction, the Chao1 estimator, and Recon v2.1 estimates of unobserved clonotypes. Generation probabilities were computed with OLGA for all TCRbeta clonotypes obtained by the gDNA method from four donors. This is the immuneACCESS table as TCRdb keeps it, with only in-frame sequences that have V and J called. A part of the clones is gone; compared with another copy, unresolved V genes explain less than half, and the rest is unexplained. The D gene and trimming were derived from the DNA, and the V and J assignments and clone size from that table. The sample has around 2.5 million clones on record, approximately 93% of them singletons. The ten top clones hold 0.36% of the sample.

General findings and caveats noted by the study authors: The small number of donors limited the genetic and exposure-history diversity represented. Compared with non-shared clonotypes, the clonotypes found in all four sorted-subset donors had higher generation probabilities. Only blood was sampled, and tissue TCR repertoires likely differ from those in blood. Pairwise subsampling indicated that sequencing depth was expected to affect the degree of clonotype sharing among donors. Rarefaction of sorted-subset datasets indicated incomplete sequencing despite the large sequencing depth. Estimated clonotype richness was generally larger for naive than for memory subsets. When a handful of donors were compared, the shared fraction of clonotypes was about 5% for naive CD4, roughly 3.4% for naive CD8, roughly 2.5% for memory CD4, and 0.3% to 0.5% for memory CD8.

Concerning this clone itself: Its antigen is not yet known. Per-base quality was not reported, and no clone a single base away is much larger than it.

Donors were healthy HIV-negative adults with no recently reported acute infections or vaccinations. Every donor was a Caucasian adult living in Nashville, Tennessee, USA. Magnetic negative selection was used to enrich CD4+ T cells, after which naive cells were positively selected on CD45RA and the negative fraction became the memory subset. After blood collection by leukapheresis, PBMCs were isolated using Ficoll-Histopaque density gradient centrifugation and then cryopreserved in the vapor phase of liquid nitrogen. Purity and quantity of every magnetically sorted T cell population were checked by analytical flow cytometry. Genomic DNA was isolated from every sorted fraction and measured by UV absorbance on a Nanodrop 2000c. The germline ends are 12 bases apart after V is trimmed by 4 bases and J by 3 bases. Its CDR3 holds 14 amino acids, cysteine through phenylalanine. This entry keeps only the CDR3 DNA: 42 bases, framed from base 1. The germline V gene yields SGHRS for CDR1 and YFSETQ for CDR2.

The chain employs TRBV5-1 and TRBJ2-3, with TRBD1 as a weak D call on 6 bases. The sequence derives from a man aged 18 to 29 in good health. Some clones in this sample may be carry-over from other donors' samples. Sequenced sample: naive CD4+ T cells from PBMCs. Taken with the paper, the label for cell subset or site translates to: CD45RA+ positively selected. The CDR3 protein sequence reads: CASSIQGVTDTQYF. The bases read TGCGCCAGCAGCATACAGGGAGTGACAGATACGCAGTATTTT. When the CDR3 is completed using the reference TRBV5-1 and TRBJ2-3 genes on either side, the full variable domain is KAGVTQTPRYLIKTRGQQVTLSCSPISGHRSVSWYQQTPGQGLQFLFEYFSETQRNKGNFPGRFSGRQFSNSRSEMNVSTLELGDSALYLCASSIQGVTDTQYFGPGTRLTVL.